This paragraph reports one T cell receptor (beta chain). The germline V and J ends were trimmed by 3 bases and 10 bases, with 12 bases remaining between them. The germline V gene has CDR1 LNHDA and CDR2 SQIVND (reference sequence). CDR3 length: 13 residues. These data are taken from a study of control samples from healthy donors and cancer patients. Clones were sequenced by immunoSEQ multiplex PCR, and TCRdb holds only the in-frame ones, with some missing. The table includes roughly 68,000 clones, nearly 85% detected once. The sequenced material came from blood. This chain uses TRBV19 with TRBJ1-4; a possible D gene is TRBD1 (6 bases). The TCR was taken from a man aged 55 to 69 in good health. CDR3 nucleotides: TGTGCCAGTAGTATTGGGCAGGGGAGAAAACTGTTTTTT. As protein: CASSIGQGRKLFF.